The 2 T cell receptor beta chains listed next were all sequenced from one sample in a study of PD-L1 blockade in urothelial cancer. Time point: peripheral blood 6 weeks after treatment start. The data were produced by immunoSEQ multiplex PCR, yet TCRdb's version contains in-frame clones alone and is incomplete. The data contain some 40,000 clones, about 90% of them singletons. The sequences come from PBMCs, collected around atezolizumab (anti-PD-L1) treatment. Every receptor here comes from a man between 65 and 85 years old with urothelial cancer.

The chain joins TRBV14 to TRBJ1-4; 8 bases match TRBD1. The CDR3 covers 15 residues. Losses at the gene ends were 3 bases for V and 8 bases for J; bases not matched to a gene: 8. Germline CDR1 reads SGHDN; CDR2 reads FVKESK. CDR3 nucleotides: TGTGCCAGCAGCCAGGTGACAGGGGTAAAGGAAAAACTGTTTTTT. Encoded protein: CASSQVTGVKEKLFF.

The sample holds one count of this clone. The V gene is TRBV2, the J gene TRBJ2-3, with D possibly being TRBD2 (6 bases). The CDR3 contains 14 residues. Germline loops: CDR1 SNHLY, CDR2 FYNNEI. Trimming removed 6 bases from V and 4 bases from J, with 14 bases in between. The CDR3 DNA is TGTGCCAGCAGGAGACTAGTATACCCAGATACGCAGTATTTT. Translated, it gives CASRRLVYPDTQYF.